This T cell receptor (beta chain) came from a study of cytomegalovirus exposure and HLA in healthy donors. The overall study: Out of about 360 genotyped donors, approximately 84% belonged to the Caucasian-associated ancestry cluster.

General study results and limits: For most TCR beta V segments, an earlier analysis put the productive rate at about 87% or about 30% of the time.

With respect to this clone: Its antigen is unidentified.

The germline V gene encodes CDR1 GTSNPN and CDR2 SVGIG (reference sequence). This CDR3 region has 13 residues. With 3 bases removed from V and 3 bases from J, the gap between germline ends came to 11 bases. Vbeta (60) and Jbeta (13) primers were used in the PCR. Sequencing was performed with immunoSEQ multiplex PCR; in TCRdb, only in-frame clones are kept and a portion is missing. The table shows 35,000 to 55,000 clones, with about 78% occurring only once. Sequenced: PBMCs. The TCR comes from a woman aged 25-40 years in good health and CMV-seronegative. The chain couples TRBV30 to TRBJ1-1; D might be TRBD1 (5 bases). The CDR3 sequence is CAWREGIDTEAFF. DNA of the CDR3: TGTGCCTGGAGGGAGGGGATTGACACTGAAGCTTTCTTT.